Listed below are T cell receptor beta chains from one sample, sequenced in a study of CD8 T cells in ankylosing spondylitis. TCRdb re-analysed the 5' RACE reads in MiXCR, keeping a single row per CDR3 protein. The table has some 800,000 distinct CDR3 sequences, about an eighth seen once; the top ten hold less than 0.65%. Source material: blood, either unsorted or a sorted T cell fraction (not recorded which). The origin of the receptors is a male donor with ankylosing spondylitis. Both conserved end residues are part of each CDR3. The D gene is left open where the match is weak. Some rows mark clone size as missing; the rest say once, few, many or name a class of expanded clone.

CDR3aa: CASSIYRTMNTEAFF; CDR3nt: TGTGCCAGTAGTATTTACAGGACAATGAACACTGAAGCTTTCTTT; abundance: -; d_gene: -; j_gene: TRBJ1-1; v_gene: TRBV19
CDR3aa: CASSGTTGYNQPQHF; CDR3nt: TGTGCCAGCAGCGGGACGACAGGGTACAATCAGCCCCAGCATTTT; abundance: -; d_gene: TRBD1; j_gene: TRBJ1-5; v_gene: TRBV7-2
CDR3aa: CASSPDRGTNTEAFF; CDR3nt: TGCGCCAGCAGCCCGGACAGGGGAACGAACACTGAAGCTTTCTTT; abundance: few; d_gene: TRBD1; j_gene: TRBJ1-1; v_gene: TRBV5-1
CDR3aa: CASSPGTSGGTDTQYF; CDR3nt: TGTGCCAGCAGTCCTGGGACTAGCGGGGGAACAGATACGCAGTATTTT; abundance: many; d_gene: TRBD2; j_gene: TRBJ2-3; v_gene: TRBV5-1
CDR3aa: CASSFRLTGSNEQFF; CDR3nt: TGTGCCAGCAGCTTCAGACTTACTGGGTCCAATGAGCAGTTCTTC; abundance: many; d_gene: -; j_gene: TRBJ2-1; v_gene: TRBV7-8
CDR3aa: CASSPRGALYGYTF; CDR3nt: TGTGCCAGCAGCCCGAGGGGAGCACTCTATGGCTACACCTTC; abundance: few; d_gene: -; j_gene: TRBJ1-2; v_gene: TRBV5-5
CDR3aa: CSARVIAGDHTF; CDR3nt: TGCAGTGCTAGAGTGATCGCCGGGGATCACACCTTC; abundance: -; d_gene: -; j_gene: TRBJ1-2; v_gene: TRBV20-1
CDR3aa: CASSLQGARSETQYF; CDR3nt: TGTGCCAGCAGCTTACAGGGGGCACGGTCCGAGACCCAGTACTTC; abundance: few; d_gene: TRBD1; j_gene: TRBJ2-5; v_gene: TRBV7-2
CDR3aa: CASSLATGIENEQYF; CDR3nt: TGCGCCAGCAGCTTGGCGACAGGGATAGAAAACGAGCAGTACTTC; abundance: -; d_gene: TRBD1; j_gene: TRBJ2-7; v_gene: TRBV5-1
CDR3aa: CSASKGLPYNEQFF; CDR3nt: TGCAGTGCTTCGAAAGGACTACCCTACAATGAGCAGTTCTTC; abundance: few; d_gene: -; j_gene: TRBJ2-1; v_gene: TRBV20-1
CDR3aa: CSADWTLRAAYEQYF; CDR3nt: TGCAGTGCCGATTGGACCTTGCGGGCCGCCTACGAGCAGTACTTC; abundance: few; d_gene: -; j_gene: TRBJ2-7; v_gene: TRBV20-1
CDR3aa: CASTTRTSGHYNEQFF; CDR3nt: TGTGCCAGTACCACTCGGACTAGCGGGCACTACAATGAGCAGTTCTTC; abundance: -; d_gene: TRBD2; j_gene: TRBJ2-1; v_gene: TRBV19
CDR3aa: CASSPKAIGRRNEQFF; CDR3nt: TGTGCCAGCTCACCGAAAGCGATAGGGAGGCGCAATGAGCAGTTCTTC; abundance: -; d_gene: -; j_gene: TRBJ2-1; v_gene: TRBV18
CDR3aa: CATSDYRGSTYNEQFF; CDR3nt: TGTGCCACCAGTGATTATAGGGGGAGCACCTACAATGAGCAGTTCTTC; abundance: few; d_gene: -; j_gene: TRBJ2-1; v_gene: TRBV24-1
CDR3aa: CATSRVKGDRQETQYF; CDR3nt: TGTGCCACCAGCAGAGTAAAGGGGGATCGCCAAGAGACCCAGTACTTC; abundance: many; d_gene: -; j_gene: TRBJ2-5; v_gene: TRBV15
CDR3aa: CASSQDLPRGTDTQYF; CDR3nt: TGCGCCAGCAGCCAAGATCTCCCCAGGGGGACAGATACGCAGTATTTT; abundance: few; d_gene: TRBD1; j_gene: TRBJ2-3; v_gene: TRBV4-3
CDR3aa: CASSQDYSGGSYGYTF; CDR3nt: TGTGCCAGCAGCCAAGATTATTCAGGGGGCTCCTATGGCTACACCTTC; abundance: few; d_gene: TRBD1; j_gene: TRBJ1-2; v_gene: TRBV4-2
CDR3aa: CASSSIRTGSNEQYF; CDR3nt: TGTGCCAGCAGTTCTATAAGGACAGGGAGTAACGAGCAGTACTTC; abundance: -; d_gene: TRBD1; j_gene: TRBJ2-7; v_gene: TRBV28
CDR3aa: CASSPQVVRGYAYEQYF; CDR3nt: TGCGCCAGCAGCCCGCAAGTTGTGCGGGGGTACGCCTACGAGCAGTACTTC; abundance: -; d_gene: TRBD2; j_gene: TRBJ2-7; v_gene: TRBV4-3
CDR3aa: CSARVLGPGDEQYF; CDR3nt: TGCAGTGCCCGGGTCTTAGGCCCCGGGGACGAGCAGTACTTC; abundance: -; d_gene: -; j_gene: TRBJ2-7; v_gene: TRBV20-1
CDR3aa: CASSFSGGLLLYEQYF; CDR3nt: TGTGCCAGCAGCTTCTCCGGCGGTCTATTATTATACGAGCAGTACTTC; abundance: few; d_gene: -; j_gene: TRBJ2-7; v_gene: TRBV11-2
CDR3aa: CASSYVVNTGELFF; CDR3nt: TGTGCCAGCAGCTACGTAGTCAACACCGGGGAGCTGTTTTTT; abundance: few; d_gene: -; j_gene: TRBJ2-2; v_gene: TRBV7-8
CDR3aa: CSARDPSGFYEQYF; CDR3nt: TGCAGTGCTAGAGATCCGAGCGGATTCTACGAGCAGTACTTC; abundance: few; d_gene: -; j_gene: TRBJ2-7; v_gene: TRBV20-1
CDR3aa: CASSTGQPSTEAFF; CDR3nt: TGCGCCAGCAGCACCGGACAGCCTAGCACTGAAGCTTTCTTT; abundance: few; d_gene: -; j_gene: TRBJ1-1; v_gene: TRBV5-1
CDR3aa: CASSQGYGRTSQETQYF; CDR3nt: TGTGCCAGCAGCCAAGGTTACGGGAGAACCTCTCAAGAGACCCAGTACTTC; abundance: few; d_gene: -; j_gene: TRBJ2-5; v_gene: TRBV4-2
CDR3aa: CASSLLFATSGSYEQYF; CDR3nt: TGTGCCAGCAGTTTACTGTTCGCGACTAGCGGATCCTACGAGCAGTACTTC; abundance: -; d_gene: TRBD2; j_gene: TRBJ2-7; v_gene: TRBV28
CDR3aa: CAISGGLLLGYTF; CDR3nt: TGTGCCATCAGTGGGGGACTTCTCTTGGGCTACACCTTC; abundance: many; d_gene: -; j_gene: TRBJ1-2; v_gene: TRBV10-3
CDR3aa: CSASDWEWNQPQHF; CDR3nt: TGCAGTGCTAGCGATTGGGAGTGGAATCAGCCCCAGCATTTT; abundance: many; d_gene: -; j_gene: TRBJ1-5; v_gene: TRBV20-1
CDR3aa: CSARDILDRDNQPQHF; CDR3nt: TGCAGTGCTAGAGATATCCTGGACAGGGACAATCAGCCCCAGCATTTT; abundance: many; d_gene: TRBD1; j_gene: TRBJ1-5; v_gene: TRBV20-1